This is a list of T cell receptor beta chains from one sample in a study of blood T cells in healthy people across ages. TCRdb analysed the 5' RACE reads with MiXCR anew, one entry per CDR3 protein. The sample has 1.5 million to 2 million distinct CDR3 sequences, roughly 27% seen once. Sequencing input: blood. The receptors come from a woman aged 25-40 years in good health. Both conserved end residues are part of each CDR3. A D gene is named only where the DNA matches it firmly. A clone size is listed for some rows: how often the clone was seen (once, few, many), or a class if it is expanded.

cdr3_aa: CASSLASGVRETQYF
cdr3_nt: TGCGCCAGCAGCTTGGCCTCGGGGGTGCGAGAGACCCAGTACTTC
j_call: TRBJ2-5
clone_size: -
v_call: TRBV5-1
cdr3_length: 15
d_call: -

cdr3_aa: CASSQRRGQGAPETQYF
cdr3_nt: TGTGCCAGCAGCCAACGCCGTGGACAGGGGGCGCCTGAGACCCAGTACTTC
j_call: TRBJ2-5
clone_size: -
v_call: TRBV14
cdr3_length: 17
d_call: TRBD1

cdr3_aa: CASSLEGQGYSPLHF
cdr3_nt: TGTGCCAGCAGCTTAGAGGGACAGGGGTATTCACCCCTCCACTTT
j_call: TRBJ1-6
clone_size: -
v_call: TRBV7-9
cdr3_length: 15
d_call: TRBD1

cdr3_aa: CASSSYRTDTQYF
cdr3_nt: TGTGCCAGCAGCAGCTACCGCACAGATACGCAGTATTTT
j_call: TRBJ2-3
clone_size: many
v_call: TRBV7-3
cdr3_length: 13
d_call: -

cdr3_aa: CATSDGADTQYF
cdr3_nt: TGTGCCACCAGTGACGGGGCAGATACGCAGTATTTT
j_call: TRBJ2-3
clone_size: -
v_call: TRBV24-1
cdr3_length: 12
d_call: -

cdr3_aa: CASSQETWSQGDTFF
cdr3_nt: TGTGCCAGCAGCCAAGAGACCTGGTCTCAGGGAGATACGTTTTTT
j_call: TRBJ1-4
clone_size: -
v_call: TRBV4-2
cdr3_length: 15
d_call: -

cdr3_aa: CATGYPGARRETEAFF
cdr3_nt: TGTGCCACGGGGTACCCAGGCGCTAGGAGGGAAACTGAAGCTTTCTTT
j_call: TRBJ1-1
clone_size: few
v_call: TRBV6-2/TRBV6-3
cdr3_length: 16
d_call: -

cdr3_aa: CASSFSSGGFYEQYF
cdr3_nt: TGCGCCAGCAGCTTTAGTAGCGGGGGGTTCTACGAGCAGTACTTC
j_call: TRBJ2-7
clone_size: -
v_call: TRBV5-1
cdr3_length: 15
d_call: TRBD2

cdr3_aa: CASSGGATDSPLHF
cdr3_nt: TGTGCCAGCAGTGGAGGGGCCACAGATTCACCCCTCCACTTT
j_call: TRBJ1-6
clone_size: -
v_call: TRBV12-3/TRBV12-4
cdr3_length: 14
d_call: -

cdr3_aa: CASSYRVVDEQYF
cdr3_nt: TGTGCCAGCAGTTACAGGGTGGTAGACGAGCAGTACTTC
j_call: TRBJ2-7
clone_size: many
v_call: TRBV28
cdr3_length: 13
d_call: -

cdr3_aa: CASSPRTSVAGERFF
cdr3_nt: TGTGCCAGCAGTCCTCGGACTAGCGTGGCCGGGGAGCGGTTTTTT
j_call: TRBJ2-2
clone_size: -
v_call: TRBV7-6
cdr3_length: 15
d_call: TRBD2

cdr3_aa: CASSLAPDRSYGYTF
cdr3_nt: TGTGCCAGCAGCTTAGCGCCGGACAGGAGCTATGGCTACACCTTC
j_call: TRBJ1-2
clone_size: -
v_call: TRBV7-9
cdr3_length: 15
d_call: TRBD1

cdr3_aa: CSARVTSGGSEQYF
cdr3_nt: TGCAGTGCTAGAGTAACTAGCGGGGGGTCCGAGCAGTACTTC
j_call: TRBJ2-7
clone_size: many
v_call: TRBV20-1
cdr3_length: 14
d_call: TRBD2

cdr3_aa: CASSLSGGDLRPTDTQYF
cdr3_nt: TGCGCCAGCAGCTTGAGCGGGGGGGATCTACGACCCACAGATACGCAGTATTTT
j_call: TRBJ2-3
clone_size: few
v_call: TRBV5-1
cdr3_length: 18
d_call: TRBD2

cdr3_aa: CATSDGGAGANVLTF
cdr3_nt: TGTGCCACCAGTGATGGAGGGGCTGGGGCCAACGTCCTGACTTTC
j_call: TRBJ2-6
clone_size: few
v_call: TRBV24-1
cdr3_length: 15
d_call: -

cdr3_aa: CAISDRRDSSTDTQYF
cdr3_nt: TGTGCCATCAGTGATCGGAGGGACAGTAGCACAGATACGCAGTATTTT
j_call: TRBJ2-3
clone_size: few
v_call: TRBV10-3
cdr3_length: 16
d_call: -

cdr3_aa: CASSFQTGATYGYTF
cdr3_nt: TGTGCCAGCAGTTTCCAGACGGGAGCGACCTATGGCTACACCTTC
j_call: TRBJ1-2
clone_size: -
v_call: TRBV6-5
cdr3_length: 15
d_call: -

cdr3_aa: CASSRETGFSEQYF
cdr3_nt: TGTGCCAGCAGTAGGGAGACAGGTTTCTCCGAGCAGTACTTC
j_call: TRBJ2-7
clone_size: many
v_call: TRBV27
cdr3_length: 14
d_call: -

cdr3_aa: CASRTGVWETQYF
cdr3_nt: TGTGCCAGCCGGACAGGGGTTTGGGAGACCCAGTACTTC
j_call: TRBJ2-5
clone_size: -
v_call: TRBV6-5
cdr3_length: 13
d_call: TRBD1

cdr3_aa: CASTYLWGTGANVLTF
cdr3_nt: TGTGCCAGCACATACTTGTGGGGAACTGGGGCCAACGTCCTGACTTTC
j_call: TRBJ2-6
clone_size: few
v_call: TRBV7-9
cdr3_length: 16
d_call: -

cdr3_aa: CASSLEGFNEQYF
cdr3_nt: TGCGCCAGCAGCTTGGAAGGGTTCAACGAGCAGTACTTC
j_call: TRBJ2-7
clone_size: many
v_call: TRBV5-1
cdr3_length: 13
d_call: -

cdr3_aa: CASSLNDREAFF
cdr3_nt: TGTGCCAGCAGCTTAAATGACAGGGAAGCTTTCTTT
j_call: TRBJ1-1
clone_size: -
v_call: TRBV7-3
cdr3_length: 12
d_call: -